This section outlines one T cell receptor beta chain sequence together with its context. This record belongs to a study of blood T cell repertoires in COVID-19. Profiling relied on immunoSEQ multiplex PCR, and the TCRdb table lists in-frame clones only, not all of them. The data show more than 50,000 clones, roughly 90% seen once. This CDR3 is built from 14 residues. Germline CDR1 reads SGHKS; CDR2 reads YYEKEE (reference sequence). V was trimmed by 7 bases and J by 0 bases, leaving 13 bases between them. The specimen sequenced was peripheral blood. The source of this sequence is a human donor in a cohort sampled during active COVID-19. The chain combines TRBV5-5 with TRBJ1-2; D unresolved. CDR3 DNA: TGTGCCAGCGGTGCGGCGTTAGCTAACTATGGCTACACCTTC. Its protein product is CASGAALANYGYTF.